A single sample gave rise to the 24 T cell receptor beta chains below, sequenced in a study of PD-L1 blockade in urothelial cancer. Profiled with immunoSEQ multiplex PCR; TCRdb holds only in-frame clones, not every one. The sample yields 35,000 to 45,000 clones, 75% to 95% seen once. The input for sequencing was PBMCs, taken around atezolizumab (anti-PD-L1) treatment. The receptors were sampled from a man aged 65 to 85 with urothelial cancer.

V usage is TRBV30 and J usage is TRBJ1-4, with no clear D. Between the trimmed V and J ends, which lost 2 bases and 5 bases, there was a span of 3 bases. Germline lookup yields CDR1 GTSNPN and CDR2 SVGIG (reference sequence). The CDR3 has 11 residues. The CDR3 region is CAWSQNEKLFF. CDR3 in DNA: TGTGCCTGGAGTCAAAATGAAAAACTGTTTTTT.

The chain combines TRBV5-1 with TRBJ1-2; 7 positions match TRBD1. The V gene end was trimmed by 8 bases and the J gene end by 8 bases; junction bases not matched to a gene: 15. CDR3 length: 14 amino acids. From germline, CDR1 is SGHRS and CDR2 YFSETQ. CDR3 in DNA: TGCGCCAGTAGCCTCGGGACAGTAGGATCGGGCTACACCTTC. This gives the protein CASSLGTVGSGYTF.

The rearrangement joins TRBV28 to TRBJ1-2; 7 positions agree with TRBD1. This CDR3 contains 12 residues. J gave up 2 bases and V 10 bases, and 4 bases lay outside the gene matches. Germline-derived CDR1 and CDR2 are MDHEN and SYDVKM. The CDR3 DNA is TGTGCCACCCCGGGACAGAACTATGGCTACACCTTC. Translation: CATPGQNYGYTF.

The V gene is TRBV10-3, the J gene TRBJ2-3; 9 bases align to TRBD1. This CDR3 is 14 amino acids long. The V gene's germline CDR1 is ENHRY and CDR2 SYGVKD. V gave up 4 bases and J gave up 5 bases; unmatched junction bases: 4. CDR3 sequence: CAISAGQGKDTQYF. The CDR3 coding sequence is TGTGCCATCAGTGCCGGACAGGGGAAAGATACGCAGTATTTT.

The rearrangement joins TRBV11-1 to TRBJ2-1; 12 nucleotides align to TRBD2. Per the germline V gene, CDR1 is SGHAT and CDR2 is FQDESV (reference sequence). The CDR3 spans 15 residues. V gave up 4 bases and J gave up 7 bases; unmatched junction bases: 5. The CDR3 region is CASSSGLAGINEQFF. CDR3 nucleotide sequence: TGTGCCAGCAGCTCAGGACTAGCGGGAATTAATGAGCAGTTCTTC. Using reference TRBV11-1 and TRBJ2-1 for the parts outside the CDR3, the full variable domain is EAEVAQSPRYKITEKSQAVAFWCDPISGHATLYWYRQILGQGPELLVQFQDESVVDDSQLPKDRFSAERLKGVDSTLKIQPAELGDSAMYLCASSSGLAGINEQFFGPGTRLTVL.

This chain links TRBV30 with TRBJ2-1, with 11 bases aligning to TRBD2. V shed 3 bases, J shed 4 bases, and the junction held 5 bases outside the gene matches. Germline-derived CDR1 and CDR2 are GTSNPN and SVGIG (reference sequence). The CDR3 totals 15 residues. In DNA, the CDR3 is TGTGCCTGGAGAAGGACTAGCGGGTTTTACAATGAGCAGTTCTTC. Translation gives CAWRRTSGFYNEQFF.

The V gene is TRBV19, the J gene TRBJ1-2; TRBD1 matches at 7 bases. Germline V lookup: CDR1 LNHDA, CDR2 SQIVND (reference sequence). V was pared by 4 bases and J by 8 bases, with 4 bases of the junction left unmatched. The CDR3 is made up of 12 amino acids. For the CDR3, the DNA is TGTGCCAGTAGTACGACAGGGACCGGCTACACCTTC. It yields the protein CASSTTGTGYTF.

The chain joins TRBV18 to TRBJ1-1; D is unclear. This CDR3 has 12 residues. Germline V CDR1 and CDR2: KGHSH, LQKENI. V lost 0 bases, J lost 4 bases, and 3 bases lay in between. The CDR3 here is CASSPPGTEAFF. Here the CDR3 DNA reads TGTGCCAGCTCACCACCCGGCACTGAAGCTTTCTTT.

The CDR3 sequence: CASSFAGLTLVAGELFF. The CDR3 DNA reads as TGTGCCAGCAGTTTTGCGGGCCTCACCCTAGTCGCCGGGGAGCTGTTTTTT. The V gene is TRBV28, the J gene TRBJ2-2; the D gene is possibly TRBD2 (5 bases). This CDR3 has 17 amino acids. The V gene's germline CDR1 is MDHEN and CDR2 SYDVKM. V lost 3 bases, J lost 6 bases, and 20 bases lay in between.

CDR3 nucleotide sequence: TGCGCCAGCAGCTTGGAACAAGTCTACGAGCAGTACTTC. As protein: CASSLEQVYEQYF. The chain recombines TRBV5-1 with TRBJ2-7, with D unresolved. Germline V gene sequence: CDR1 SGHRS, CDR2 YFSETQ. V gave up 0 bases and J gave up 3 bases, with 7 bases separating them. The CDR3 runs to 13 residues.

The rearrangement uses TRBV6-5 and TRBJ2-7; TRBD2 matches at 8 bases. Unmatched junction bases numbered 3, after V lost 0 bases and J lost 2 bases. This CDR3 region has 15 residues. Germline values: CDR1 MNHEY, CDR2 SVGAGI. The CDR3 sequence is CASSYSSGRAYEQYF. The CDR3 region has the DNA TGTGCCAGCAGTTACTCGAGCGGGAGAGCCTACGAGCAGTACTTC.

This chain joins TRBV4-1 and TRBJ2-7; weak D call: TRBD1 (5 bases). Germline assignment: CDR1 MGHRA and CDR2 YSYEKL. The CDR3 loop spans 13 amino acids. Trimming cost V 3 bases and J 4 bases, with 10 bases left between them. The CDR3 here is CASSQQGGYEQYF. CDR3 DNA: TGCGCCAGCAGCCAGCAGGGTGGATACGAGCAGTACTTC.

The CDR3 protein is CASSSRDYKTDTQYF. CDR3 nucleotide sequence: TGTGCCAGCAGCTCCCGGGACTATAAAACAGATACGCAGTATTTT. This chain links TRBV13 with TRBJ2-3; 7 bases line up with TRBD2. The germline V gene encodes CDR1 PRHDT and CDR2 FYEKMQ (reference sequence). This CDR3 comprises 15 residues. Losses at the gene ends were 4 bases for V and 3 bases for J; bases not matched to a gene: 7.

The genes are TRBV5-1 and TRBJ2-3; TRBD2 matches 7 bases. The CDR3 is 16 residues long. V lost 4 bases and J lost 0; bases outside the gene matches: 8. Germline assignment: CDR1 SGHRS and CDR2 YFSETQ. The chain's CDR3 is CASSPSGYASTDTQYF. For the CDR3, the DNA is TGCGCCAGCAGCCCTAGCGGATACGCTAGCACAGATACGCAGTATTTT. Full variable domain (outside the CDR3, taken from reference TRBV5-1 and TRBJ2-3): KAGVTQTPRYLIKTRGQQVTLSCSPISGHRSVSWYQQTPGQGLQFLFEYFSETQRNKGNFPGRFSGRQFSNSRSEMNVSTLELGDSALYLCASSPSGYASTDTQYFGPGTRLTVL.

The chain joins TRBV9 to TRBJ1-2, with 12 bases that match TRBD1. The CDR3 is 19 residues long. Germline loops: CDR1 SGDLS, CDR2 YYNGEE. Trimming at V came to 3 bases and at J to 5 bases, leaving 17 bases not matched to a gene. The DNA of the CDR3 is TGTGCCAGCAGCGGGACCCGGGACAGGGGGCTGGTCGTTCTTTATGGCTACACCTTC. Its translation: CASSGTRDRGLVVLYGYTF.

This clone was counted between two and nine times. A read error likely explains this, since a far larger clone differs by one base. Other DNA sequences from this sample encode an identical CDR3 as well. This chain links TRBV4-1 with TRBJ1-2, with a possible D match to TRBD1 (6 bases). Trimming removed 2 bases at V and 7 bases at J, with 14 bases between. The CDR3 runs to 14 residues. Per germline, CDR1 MGHRA and CDR2 YSYEKL. CDR3 sequence reads: CASSQSRDIAGYTF. The DNA for the CDR3 is TGCGCCAGCAGCCAAAGCCGGGACATTGCTGGCTACACCTTC.

V is TRBV30 and J is TRBJ2-1; 9 bases are shared with TRBD1. CDR1 and CDR2 from the germline V gene are GTSNPN and SVGIG (reference sequence). The CDR3 runs 15 residues. V shed 4 bases and J 9 bases; nucleotides not matched to a gene: 13. The DNA of the CDR3 is TGTGCCTGGACGACCGGGACAGGGAGTAGTGTTGAGCAGTTCTTC. It codes for CAWTTGTGSSVEQFF.

The genes are TRBV5-6 and TRBJ1-2, with no clear D. The CDR3 is 12 residues long. CDR1 is SGHDT and CDR2 is YYEEEE in the germline V gene. Trimming removed 0 bases at V and 4 bases at J, with 4 bases between. The CDR3 coding sequence is TGTGCCAGCAGCTTGGACGGCTATGGCTACACCTTC. Its translation: CASSLDGYGYTF.

This rearrangement joins TRBV5-1 to TRBJ1-5, with no clear D. The V gene lost 6 bases and the J gene lost 0 bases, with 10 bases spanning the gap. The CDR3 is made up of 14 amino acids. Per the germline V gene, CDR1 is SGHRS and CDR2 is YFSETQ. The CDR3 sequence is CASKYRLSNQPQHF. In nucleotides, the CDR3 is TGCGCCAGCAAGTATAGACTTAGCAATCAGCCCCAGCATTTT.

The V gene is TRBV5-4, the J gene TRBJ2-1; a weak D match, TRBD1 (7 bases). The CDR3 sequence is 15 residues long. Trimming took 2 bases from V and 4 from J, leaving 13 bases between them. Looked up from germline, CDR1 is SGHNT and CDR2 is YYREEE (reference sequence). The CDR3 coding sequence is TGTGCCAGCAGCTTACCAGGGGGGATTTACAATGAGCAGTTCTTC. This gives the protein CASSLPGGIYNEQFF.

The V call is TRBV19, the J call TRBJ2-3, with TRBD2 identical over 9 bases. The trim removed 1 base at V and 4 bases at J, leaving 9 bases unmatched. The CDR3 consists of 17 residues. Germline V lookup: CDR1 LNHDA, CDR2 SQIVND (reference sequence). DNA of the CDR3: TGTGCCAGTAGTATAGGGGGAGGCGGGAGGGCCTCAGATACGCAGTATTTT. This translates into CASSIGGGGRASDTQYF.

In its sample, this clone was seen once. The chain couples TRBV5-8 to TRBJ2-1; 9 nucleotides line up with TRBD2. The CDR3 is 15 residues long. Germline V gene lookup returns CDR1 SGHTS and CDR2 YDEGEE. V shed 0 bases, J shed 4 bases, and the junction held 2 bases outside the gene matches. Here the CDR3 reads CASSLGLADYNEQFF. DNA of the CDR3: TGTGCCAGCAGCTTGGGACTAGCGGATTACAATGAGCAGTTCTTC.

The V and J genes are TRBV7-8 and TRBJ2-7; 11 bases map to TRBD2. The length of the CDR3 is 15 residues. In germline, CDR1 is SGHVS, CDR2 FQNEAQ. V lost 1 base, J lost 5 bases, and 4 bases stayed unmatched. CDR3 protein: CASSLVLAGEHEQYF. CDR3 DNA sequence: TGTGCCAGCAGCTTAGTACTAGCGGGAGAACACGAGCAGTACTTC.

The chain has TRBV5-4 and TRBJ2-1, with D perhaps matching TRBD2 (6 bases). Germline V gives CDR1 SGHNT, CDR2 YYREEE (reference sequence). The germline V and J ends were trimmed by 0 bases and 4 bases, with 11 bases remaining between them. This CDR3 region has 15 residues. Written as DNA, the CDR3 is TGTGCCAGCAGCTTGGGACTAGTTGGTTACAATGAGCAGTTCTTC. It is translated as CASSLGLVGYNEQFF.